The sequence of this T cell receptor (beta chain) was determined in a study of T cell responses to AZD1222 COVID-19 vaccine. Findings and limits, study-wide: Without day 14 samples, only post-peak T cell repertoires were studied. Clonal diversity was possibly underestimated, and white British individuals and females predominated among donors. Spike-specific TCR breadth and depth rose after two AZD1222 doses.

For this clone: The target antigen is unknown.

Looked up from germline, CDR1 is LNHDA and CDR2 is SQIVND (reference sequence). V lost 7 bases to trimming and J lost 7 bases, with 20 bases between them. The CDR3 runs 15 residues. Sequencing used immunoSEQ multiplex PCR; TCRdb keeps in-frame clones, though not all of them. The sample lists about 200,000 clones; approximately 93% were seen once. It was second doses at about 4 or about 12 weeks that were pooled. The sequenced sample was peripheral blood, obtained 28 days after the second AZD1222 dose. This TCR was sampled from an adult who received the AZD1222 COVID-19 vaccine. This sequence joins TRBV19 and TRBJ1-5, with D maybe TRBD1 (5 bases). The CDR3 DNA is TGTGCCAGTACCACGGGAGAGGGGATATGGCAGCCCCAGCATTTT. It translates to CASTTGEGIWQPQHF.